This T cell receptor (beta chain) was captured by sequencing in a study of identical twins. TCRdb re-called the 5' RACE reads with MiXCR, one entry per CDR3 protein. This table holds hundreds of thousands of distinct CDR3 sequences, around 6% found once. This CDR3 spans 11 amino acids. Trimming took 6 bases from V and 3 from J, leaving 6 bases between them. This clonotype was counted ten times or more. V usage is TRBV12-3 or TRBV12-4 and J usage is TRBJ2-7; unclear D gene. This sequence originates from a man between 18 and 35 years old in good health. Sequenced input: naive T cells sorted from blood. In nucleotides, the CDR3 is TGTGCCAGCAGCCGGAACTACGAGCAGTACTTC. It encodes CASSRNYEQYF.